The next 26 T cell receptor beta chains were all read from a single sample in a study of T cell responses to AZD1222 COVID-19 vaccine. Only in-frame clones appear in the TCRdb table, and some are missing; sequencing was by immunoSEQ multiplex PCR. The sample yields 95,000 to 110,000 clones, about 85% seen once. Sequenced material: peripheral blood, taken on day 0 of AZD1222 vaccination. Source of these receptors: an adult in good health.

The rearrangement joins TRBV9 to TRBJ2-3, with TRBD2 matching 7 bases. J lost 3 bases, V lost 9 bases, and 10 bases had no gene match. Germline V gene data show CDR1 as SGDLS and CDR2 as YYNGEE. The CDR3 has 14 amino acids. CDR3 coding DNA: TGTGCCACAGCCCCGGGAGCGGGGACAGATACGCAGTATTTT. It codes for CATAPGAGTDTQYF.

This clone came up a few times. This sequence joins TRBV6-4 and TRBJ1-2; D possibly corresponds to TRBD1 (5 bases). Trimming cost V 0 bases and J 7 bases, with 18 bases left between them. CDR1 MRHNA and CDR2 SNTAGT come from the germline V gene. The CDR3 sequence is 16 residues long. CDR3 amino acids: CASSDSGDSGAGGYTF. The CDR3 coding sequence is TGTGCCAGCAGTGACTCGGGCGACAGTGGGGCTGGTGGCTACACCTTC.

This clone was counted only a few times. This chain links TRBV4-2 with TRBJ2-7; 11 bases align to TRBD1. J lost 1 base, V lost 3 bases, and 2 bases had no gene match. The CDR3 contains 15 residues. The germline V gene has CDR1 LGHNA and CDR2 YNFKEQ. The chain's CDR3 is CASSQGQGDSYEQYF. The CDR3 coding sequence is TGTGCCAGCAGCCAGGGACAGGGGGATTCCTACGAGCAGTACTTC.

The gene calls are TRBV5-5 and TRBJ1-2; D remains unclear. CDR3 length: 14 amino acids. V lost 0 bases to trimming and J lost 2 bases, with 8 bases between them. Germline-derived CDR1 and CDR2 are SGHKS and YYEKEE (reference sequence). Written as DNA, the CDR3 is TGTGCCAGCAGCTTGGAGCCACTAAACTATGGCTACACCTTC. Protein product: CASSLEPLNYGYTF.

V gene TRBV11-3 combines with J gene TRBJ2-5; 7 nucleotides agree with TRBD1. Looked up from germline, CDR1 is SGHNT and CDR2 is YENEEA. This CDR3 has 13 residues. J lost 5 bases, V lost 5 bases, and 5 bases had no gene match. In nucleotides, the CDR3 is TGTGCCAGCAGCCTTGGACAGGTGGAGACCCAGTACTTC. Translated, it gives CASSLGQVETQYF. The full variable domain, completed using reference TRBV11-3 and TRBJ2-5, is EAGVVQSPRYKIIEKKQPVAFWCNPISGHNTLYWYLQNLGQGPELLIRYENEEAVDDSQLPKDRFSAERLKGVDSTLKIQPAELGDSAVYLCASSLGQVETQYFGPGTRLLVL.

The chain carries TRBV12-2 and TRBJ1-2. TRBV12-2 is a listed pseudogene. The CDR3 totals 17 residues. Here the CDR3 reads CASRFPPYPGRSLGYTF. CDR3 DNA: TGTGCAAGTCGCTTCCCTCCATATCCGGGACGCAGTTTGGGCTACACCTTC.

This sequence joins TRBV6-2 or TRBV6-3 and TRBJ2-5; D remains unclear. Trimming stripped 6 bases from V and 7 bases from J, with 21 bases between. The CDR3 covers 15 residues. The germline CDR1 and CDR2 sequences are MNHEY and SVGEGT. CDR3 sequence: CASSPSDGVGSTQYF. DNA for the CDR3: TGTGCCAGCAGCCCCTCCGACGGAGTGGGGTCGACCCAGTACTTC.

This clone appeared once. V usage is TRBV24-1 and J usage is TRBJ1-2; tentatively, D is TRBD1 (5 bases). Germline CDR1 reads KGHDR; CDR2 reads SFDVKD. This CDR3 region has 12 residues. Trimming pared 4 bases from V and 5 bases from J, leaving 7 bases between. Here the CDR3 reads CATSEQGYGYTF. The CDR3 DNA reads TGTGCCACCAGTGAGCAGGGATATGGCTACACCTTC.

This clone has just a few counts. V and J are TRBV6-5 and TRBJ2-7; 8 bases match TRBD1. The CDR3 consists of 14 residues. J lost 3 bases, V lost 6 bases, and 7 bases had no gene match. The germline gives CDR1 MNHEY, CDR2 SVGAGI. CDR3: CASSPGQGIYEQYF. CDR3 in DNA: TGTGCCAGCAGCCCCGGACAGGGTATCTACGAGCAGTACTTC.

This sequence joins TRBV28 and TRBJ2-5; TRBD1 or TRBD2 may be the D gene (6 bases each). The V and J ends lost 3 bases and 7 bases respectively, with 15 bases between them. This CDR3 spans 14 amino acids. In germline, CDR1 is MDHEN, CDR2 SYDVKM. The CDR3 reads CASSFPGARGTQYF. Written as DNA, the CDR3 is TGTGCCAGCAGTTTTCCGGGGGCTAGGGGGACCCAGTACTTC.

This chain links TRBV30 with TRBJ2-1, with 7 bases aligning to TRBD1. Germline trimming cut 0 bases from V and 9 bases from J; bases unmatched to any gene: 8. Germline CDR1 reads GTSNPN; CDR2 reads SVGIG (reference sequence). CDR3 length equals 14 residues. The CDR3 loop is CAWSVDRVGGEQFF. The DNA for the CDR3 is TGTGCCTGGAGTGTAGACAGGGTAGGGGGTGAGCAGTTCTTC.

This clone was seen just once. The V gene is TRBV19, the J gene TRBJ1-5; unclear D gene. Germline V gene sequence: CDR1 LNHDA, CDR2 SQIVND (reference sequence). V lost 3 bases to trimming and J lost 0 bases, with 18 bases between them. CDR3 length equals 18 residues. CDR3 sequence reads: CASSIKEITRDSNQPQHF. In DNA, the CDR3 is TGTGCCAGTAGTATTAAGGAGATTACTCGGGATAGCAATCAGCCCCAGCATTTT.

This clone was observed a few times. The chain employs TRBV4-2 and TRBJ2-7, with D possibly being TRBD1 or TRBD2 (5 bases each). The germline V gene has CDR1 LGHNA and CDR2 YNFKEQ. Trimming pared 0 bases from V and 3 bases from J, leaving 12 bases between. The CDR3 has 15 residues. Here the CDR3 reads CASSQDGTALYEQYF. In nucleotides, the CDR3 is TGTGCCAGCAGCCAAGACGGGACGGCCCTCTACGAGCAGTACTTC.

This CDR3 reads CASSLGMPGTGGYTF. CDR3 DNA: TGTGCCAGCAGCTTAGGGATGCCGGGGACCGGCGGCTACACCTTC. The chain carries TRBV13 and TRBJ1-2, with a weak D call TRBD1 (5 bases). CDR1 PRHDT and CDR2 FYEKMQ come from the germline V gene (reference sequence). V gave up 0 bases and J gave up 8 bases, with 16 bases separating them. This CDR3 has 15 amino acids. Full variable domain (remainder filled in from reference TRBV13 and TRBJ1-2): AAGVIQSPRHLIKEKRETATLKCYPIPRHDTVYWYQQGPGQDPQFLISFYEKMQSDKGSIPDRFSAQQFSDYHSELNMSSLELGDSALYFCASSLGMPGTGGYTFGSGTRLTVV.

The gene calls are TRBV7-8 and TRBJ1-1; tentative D call: TRBD1 (5 bases). There are 14 residues in the CDR3. The V end lost 5 bases, the J end lost 6 bases, and 16 bases lay between the germline ends. In germline, CDR1 is SGHVS, CDR2 FQNEAQ. In DNA, the CDR3 is TGTGCCAGCAGCGCCGTTGGGGCCGCAGCTGAAGCTTTCTTT. This translates into CASSAVGAAAEAFF.

V usage is TRBV9 and J usage is TRBJ2-1, with a tentative D call TRBD1 (5 bases). This CDR3 is 15 amino acids long. Germline V gene sequence: CDR1 SGDLS, CDR2 YYNGEE. V lost 1 base and J 5 bases, leaving 13 bases between the germline ends. CDR3 protein: CASSVQAQGHNEQFF. CDR3 sequence (DNA): TGTGCCAGCAGCGTACAGGCGCAGGGCCACAATGAGCAGTTCTTC.

The chain carries TRBV7-3 and TRBJ1-2, with 8 bases aligning to TRBD1. Germline V CDR1 and CDR2: SGHTA, FQGTGA. The CDR3 length is 18 residues. J was trimmed by 4 bases and V by 4 bases; bases with no gene match: 17. The CDR3 DNA reads TGTGCCAGCAGCTCGACAATGGACAGGGACGGGAGAGCCTATGGCTACACCTTC. It yields the protein CASSSTMDRDGRAYGYTF.

The gene calls are TRBV19 and TRBJ1-2; no reliable D call. The CDR3 length is 14 residues. Germline assignment: CDR1 LNHDA and CDR2 SQIVND (reference sequence). Trimming left V 3 bases short and J 8 bases short, with 16 bases between. Written as DNA, the CDR3 is TGTGCCAGTAGTATTAAACCTGGCAGTTCGGGCTACACCTTC. Protein product: CASSIKPGSSGYTF.

This clone was seen only a few times. The CDR3 region has the DNA TGCAGCGTTGAACTCAATGACTACGAGCAGTACTTC. This encodes CSVELNDYEQYF. The chain uses TRBV29-1 and TRBJ2-7; D is undetermined. CDR1 SQVTM and CDR2 ANQGSEA come from the germline V gene. The CDR3 is 12 residues long. V was clipped by 2 bases and J by 3 bases, with 8 bases between them.

The chain is built from TRBV4-3 and TRBJ2-7; 11 nucleotides align to TRBD1. V lost 3 bases and J lost 5; bases outside the gene matches: 9. CDR3 length: 16 residues. Germline lookup yields CDR1 LGHNA and CDR2 YSLEER. DNA of the CDR3: TGCGCCAGCAGCCAGGGGTCAGGGACAGGGGGAAACGAGCAGTACTTC. This gives the protein CASSQGSGTGGNEQYF.

The chain couples TRBV27 to TRBJ2-7, with 9 nucleotides matching TRBD1. The CDR3 spans 14 residues. CDR1 MNHEY and CDR2 SMNVEV come from the germline V gene (reference sequence). Germline trimming cut 7 bases from V and 2 bases from J; bases unmatched to any gene: 6. CDR3 amino acids: CASNPTGGAYEQYF. The CDR3, as DNA: TGTGCCAGCAACCCGACAGGGGGAGCCTACGAGCAGTACTTC.

A word on this clone: Given a much more abundant clone one base away, this may be a read error. The V call is TRBV6-2 or TRBV6-3, the J call TRBJ1-1; D is possibly TRBD1 (5 bases). This CDR3 has 13 amino acids. V was trimmed by 5 bases and J by 1 base, leaving 8 bases between them. CDR1 and CDR2 from the germline V gene are MNHEY and SVGEGT. Here the CDR3 reads CASSGQGNTEAFF. The CDR3 DNA reads TGTGCCAGCAGTGGTCAGGGGAACACTGAAGCTTTCTTT.

The rearrangement uses TRBV3-1 (or the pseudogene TRBV3-2) and TRBJ1-6, with D hard to call. Looked up from germline, CDR1 is LGHDT and CDR2 is YNNKEL (reference sequence). This CDR3 comprises 18 residues. Trimming took 6 bases from V and 4 from J, leaving 22 bases between them. CDR3 in DNA: TGTGCCAGCAGAGTCCGGGTCCCCTTGGGTCGGTATAATTCACCCCTCCACTTT. Translation: CASRVRVPLGRYNSPLHF.

The chain recombines TRBV11-2 with TRBJ2-1, with 8 bases lining up with TRBD2. The junction had 5 bases not matched to a gene; V was cut back by 1 base and J by 3 bases. Germline CDR1 and CDR2: SGHAT and FQNNGV. This CDR3 contains 16 residues. CDR3 DNA sequence: TGTGCCAGCAGCTTAGGGGGACTAGTGGTCTACAATGAGCAGTTCTTC. Encoded protein: CASSLGGLVVYNEQFF.

This sequence joins TRBV5-4 and TRBJ2-7; 7 nucleotides match TRBD1. The length of the CDR3 is 13 residues. V dropped 0 bases and J dropped 5; count of bases not matched to a gene: 2. Germline loops: CDR1 SGHNT, CDR2 YYREEE (reference sequence). In nucleotides, the CDR3 is TGTGCCAGCAGCTTGGTGACAGGGAACGAGCAGTACTTC. This codes for CASSLVTGNEQYF.

This rearrangement joins TRBV28 to TRBJ2-7, with D possibly matching TRBD1 (6 bases). Trimming cost V 5 bases and J 4 bases, with 24 bases left between them. Germline V gene sequence: CDR1 MDHEN, CDR2 SYDVKM. The CDR3 runs 17 residues. The CDR3 loop is CASSPLGGRKKTYEQYF. The DNA for the CDR3 is TGTGCCAGCAGTCCATTAGGGGGACGCAAGAAAACTTACGAGCAGTACTTC.